This is a list of T cell receptor beta chains from one sample in a study of Graves' ophthalmopathy and Graves' hyperthyroidism. MiXCR, applied by TCRdb to the multiplex PCR reads, yields one record per CDR3 protein. The data show over a million distinct CDR3 sequences, 35% to 40% seen once. Material for sequencing was peripheral blood or thyroid tissue (not recorded which). These receptors all stem from an adult man with Graves' hyperthyroidism. CDR3s include the opening cysteine and the closing phenylalanine or tryptophan. The D gene is left open where the match is weak. Only some rows state a clone size, as once, few, many or a class for expanded clones.

NA	TRBV7-9	TRBJ1-4	NA	CASSWGRATNKKLFF	TGTGCCAGCAGCTGGGGCCGAGCAACTAATAAAAAACTGTTTTTT
many	TRBV20-1	TRBJ1-5	TRBD1	CSAKGGWSSSANQPQHF	TGCAGTGCCAAAGGGGGCTGGTCTTCTAGTGCCAATCAGCCCCAGCATTTT
few	TRBV20-1	TRBJ1-2	TRBD1	CSAADRVLGGYTF	TGCAGTGCAGCAGACAGGGTTCTGGGTGGCTACACCTTC
few	TRBV9	TRBJ2-7	NA	CASSAGWLSSYEQYF	TGTGCCAGCAGCGCTGGCTGGCTGAGCTCCTACGAGCAGTACTTC
NA	TRBV7-9	TRBJ2-7	NA	CASSTRAGQGAEEQYF	TGTGCCAGCAGCACAAGAGCGGGGCAGGGGGCGGAGGAGCAGTACTTC
many	TRBV4-1	TRBJ1-3	NA	CASQAGNTIYF	TGCGCCAGTCAGGCTGGAAACACCATATATTTT
once	TRBV4-1	TRBJ2-7	NA	CASSQEVLAYEQYF	TGCGCCAGCAGCCAAGAAGTATTGGCCTACGAGCAGTACTTC
NA	TRBV5-8	TRBJ2-5	NA	CASRMGVDVIETQYF	TGTGCCAGCAGAATGGGGGTGGATGTGATAGAGACCCAGTACTTC
NA	TRBV6-5	TRBJ1-1	TRBD1	CASSRGQGHNTEAFF	TGTGCCAGCAGTAGGGGACAGGGTCACAACACTGAAGCTTTCTTT
NA	TRBV6-6	TRBJ2-5	NA	CASSVLGHQETQYF	TGTGCCAGCAGTGTACTAGGACATCAAGAGACCCAGTACTTC
NA	TRBV19	TRBJ2-7	NA	CASSPALTARYEQYF	TGTGCCAGTAGCCCGGCCCTTACCGCGCGCTACGAGCAGTACTTC
many	TRBV5-1	TRBJ2-5	TRBD2	CASSPRTSGGRGTQYF	TGCGCCAGCAGCCCAAGGACTAGCGGAGGTCGAGGGACCCAGTACTTC
many	TRBV11-2	TRBJ2-7	NA	CASSLTLVYEQYF	TGTGCCAGCAGCTTAACCTTGGTCTACGAGCAGTACTTC
NA	TRBV29-1	TRBJ1-2	NA	CSVEDRRVYTF	TGCAGCGTTGAAGATCGCAGGGTCTACACCTTC
NA	TRBV20-1	TRBJ1-2	NA	CSARGSTSEANYGYTF	TGCAGTGCTAGAGGAAGCACTTCTGAAGCTAACTATGGCTACACCTTC
many	TRBV7-9	TRBJ2-7	NA	CASSLAGNYEQYF	TGTGCCAGCAGCTTGGCGGGAAACTACGAGCAGTACTTC
NA	TRBV5-1	TRBJ2-6	TRBD2	CASSLSGGGANVLTF	TGCGCCAGCAGCTTGAGCGGGGGGGGGGCCAACGTCCTGACTTTC
many	TRBV25-1	TRBJ1-2	NA	CASSDPGLPNYGYTF	TGTGCCAGCAGTGATCCCGGACTTCCTAACTATGGCTACACCTTC
many	TRBV7-7	TRBJ2-2	NA	CASQATGNTGELFF	TGTGCCAGCCAAGCGACAGGGAACACCGGGGAGCTGTTTTTT
NA	TRBV7-8	TRBJ1-4	TRBD1	CASSQGQGETNEKLFF	TGTGCCAGCAGCCAGGGACAGGGAGAAACTAATGAAAAACTGTTTTTT
once	TRBV10-2	TRBJ1-1	TRBD1	CASSEPDRETEAFF	TGCGCCAGCAGTGAGCCGGACAGGGAAACTGAAGCTTTCTTT
NA	TRBV7-2	TRBJ2-7	TRBD1	CASSPSDRASYEQYF	TGTGCCAGCAGCCCCTCGGACAGGGCGTCCTACGAGCAGTACTTC
NA	TRBV6-5	TRBJ1-2	TRBD1	CASSSSGTGRGYYGYTF	TGTGCCAGCAGTTCCTCCGGGACAGGTCGAGGATACTATGGCTACACCTTC
NA	TRBV30	TRBJ1-3	NA	CAWDPSGNTIYF	TGTGCCTGGGACCCTTCGGGAAACACCATATATTTT
NA	TRBV12-3/TRBV12-4	TRBJ1-2	NA	CASSALYYGYTF	TGTGCCAGCAGTGCCTTATACTATGGCTACACCTTC
NA	TRBV20-1	TRBJ2-5	TRBD2	CSARILAGGWRF	TGCAGTGCTAGAATACTAGCGGGAGGATGGCGGTTC
few	TRBV12-3/TRBV12-4	TRBJ2-2	NA	CASRGPPGRGGELFF	TGTGCCAGCAGAGGGCCACCGGGTCGGGGCGGGGAGCTGTTTTTT
NA	TRBV10-2	TRBJ1-2	NA	CDSTDTGLYTF	TGCGACAGCACAGATACAGGCTTGTACACCTTC
many	TRBV10-3	TRBJ1-3	NA	CAISGAGLSGNTIYF	TGTGCCATCAGTGGGGCAGGCCTCTCTGGAAACACCATATATTTT
many	TRBV10-3	TRBJ2-7	TRBD1	CAISDTGGGNEQYF	TGTGCCATCAGTGACACAGGGGGAGGCAACGAGCAGTACTTC
many	TRBV5-6	TRBJ1-2	NA	CASSPISSRAAGYTF	TGTGCCAGCAGCCCCATCAGTTCGAGGGCAGCTGGCTACACCTTC
few	TRBV11-2	TRBJ1-2	NA	CASSLASDRAGGYTF	TGTGCCAGCAGCTTAGCCTCTGACAGAGCCGGTGGCTACACCTTC
NA	TRBV27	TRBJ2-7	TRBD1	CASSLVQGGPEQYF	TGTGCCAGCAGTTTGGTACAGGGGGGTCCCGAGCAGTACTTC
NA	TRBV10-3	TRBJ1-1	TRBD1	CAISDGTGGRNTEAFF	TGTGCCATCAGTGATGGGACAGGGGGTAGGAACACTGAAGCTTTCTTT
NA	TRBV20-1	TRBJ1-6	TRBD1	CSAREQGANLHF	TGCAGTGCTAGAGAGCAGGGGGCGAACCTCCACTTT
NA	TRBV19	TRBJ1-5	TRBD1	CASSTTGVSQPQHF	TGTGCCAGTAGTACTACAGGGGTTAGTCAGCCCCAGCATTTT
few	TRBV19	TRBJ1-1	NA	CASRTGRLNTEAFF	TGTGCCAGTAGGACCGGACGGCTGAACACTGAAGCTTTCTTT
NA	TRBV19	TRBJ2-7	TRBD2	CASGRSSGVDYEQYF	TGTGCCAGTGGCCGTAGTAGCGGGGTCGACTACGAGCAGTACTTC
many	TRBV12-3/TRBV12-4	TRBJ1-2	NA	CASSLVEYGYTF	TGTGCCAGCAGTTTAGTCGAGTATGGCTACACCTTC
NA	TRBV6-2/TRBV6-3	TRBJ1-1	NA	CASSGSRTMNTEAFF	TGTGCCAGCAGTGGTAGCAGGACTATGAACACTGAAGCTTTCTTT
NA	TRBV9	TRBJ2-7	NA	CASSVGPAKGEQYF	TGTGCCAGCAGCGTTGGACCGGCGAAGGGCGAGCAGTACTTC
NA	TRBV10-2	TRBJ1-6	TRBD1	CASSARTGSNSPIHF	TGCGCCAGCAGTGCCCGGACAGGGAGTAATTCACCCATCCACTTT
NA	TRBV7-2	TRBJ1-1	NA	CASSSSQGGDTEAFF	TGTGCCAGCAGCTCCTCGCAGGGAGGGGACACTGAAGCTTTCTTT
few	TRBV20-1	TRBJ2-5	NA	CSAWPFQETQYF	TGCAGTGCCTGGCCGTTTCAAGAGACCCAGTACTTC
few	TRBV7-3	TRBJ2-2	NA	CASRAGLTGELFF	TGTGCCAGCCGGGCGGGACTTACCGGGGAGCTGTTTTTT
NA	TRBV4-2	TRBJ1-1	NA	CASSHYWTVNTEAFF	TGTGCCAGCAGCCATTACTGGACAGTGAACACTGAAGCTTTCTTT
few	TRBV18	TRBJ1-4	NA	CASSGSALGFGKLFF	TGTGCCAGCTCCGGATCGGCATTGGGCTTCGGAAAACTGTTTTTT
NA	TRBV15	TRBJ1-3	NA	CATSNTGTTGNTIYF	TGTGCTACCAGCAATACAGGGACCACTGGAAACACCATATATTTT
many	TRBV7-6	TRBJ2-7	TRBD1	CASSPRQGLYEQYF	TGTGCCAGCAGCCCCCGACAGGGGCTCTACGAGCAGTACTTC
many	TRBV15	TRBJ2-5	TRBD2	CATSRPVAGAYQETQYF	TGTGCCACCAGCAGACCCGTAGCGGGAGCGTACCAAGAGACCCAGTACTTC
NA	TRBV10-3	TRBJ2-7	TRBD1	CAIRDRVGEQYF	TGTGCCATCAGGGACAGGGTGGGCGAGCAGTACTTC
many	TRBV12-3/TRBV12-4	TRBJ1-1	NA	CASSQVDVNTEAFF	TGTGCCAGCAGCCAGGTTGATGTGAACACTGAAGCTTTCTTT
few	TRBV6-2/TRBV6-3	TRBJ1-1	NA	CASSYNKGQGLNTEAFF	TGTGCCAGCAGTTACAATAAGGGTCAGGGACTGAACACTGAAGCTTTCTTT
NA	TRBV7-2	TRBJ2-7	NA	CASSTVAENSYEQYF	TGTGCCAGCTCTACTGTGGCAGAGAATTCCTACGAGCAGTACTTC